This is a list of T cell receptor beta chains from one sample in a study of CD8 T cells in Susac syndrome. Each CDR3 protein gets one entry after TCRdb re-called the immunoSEQ multiplex PCR reads with MiXCR. The table has over 150,000 distinct CDR3 sequences, over 85% seen once. The specimen was CD4+ T cells from PBMCs. The receptors derive from a human donor with multiple sclerosis. CDR3s include the opening cysteine and the closing phenylalanine or tryptophan. The D gene is left open where the match is weak. Some rows mark clone size as missing; the rest say once, few, many or name a class of expanded clone.

length,D,J,size,V,DNA,CDR3
14,NA,TRBJ2-3,NA,TRBV12-3/TRBV12-4,TGTGCCAGCAGTTTAATCAGGGGTACAGATACGCAGTATTTT,CASSLIRGTDTQYF
14,NA,TRBJ2-5,once,TRBV2,TGTGCCAGCAGGCTAACAGGGACATCAGAGACCCAGTACTTC,CASRLTGTSETQYF
13,TRBD2,TRBJ2-7,NA,TRBV20-1,TGCAGTGCTGCCGGGACTAGCGGATACGAGCAGTACTTC,CSAAGTSGYEQYF
14,TRBD1,TRBJ2-4,NA,TRBV6-5,TGTGCCAGCAGCCCCCAGGGGGCCCAAACCATTCAGTACTTC,CASSPQGAQTIQYF
19,TRBD2,TRBJ2-1,NA,TRBV6-2/TRBV6-3,TGTGCCAGCAGTTACGGACTAGCGGGGCTCTCAAGCTCCTACAATGAGCAGTTCTTC,CASSYGLAGLSSSYNEQFF
13,NA,TRBJ2-1,NA,TRBV7-2,TGTGCCAGCAGCCCAGGGCCCGACTATGAGCAGTTCTTC,CASSPGPDYEQFF
12,NA,TRBJ2-5,few,TRBV3-1,TGTGCCAGCAGCCAAGAGCAGGAGACCCAGTACTTC,CASSQEQETQYF
14,NA,TRBJ1-2,NA,TRBV3-1,TGTGCCAGCAGCCACCTGGCACAGTCCTATGGCTACACCTTC,CASSHLAQSYGYTF
13,NA,TRBJ2-5,NA,TRBV5-1,TGCGCCAGCAGCTTAATACCCCAAGAGACCCAGTACTTC,CASSLIPQETQYF
14,TRBD1,TRBJ1-1,NA,TRBV7-3,TGTGCCAGCAGCTTAGCACAGGGGGCAACTGAAGCTTTCTTT,CASSLAQGATEAFF
14,TRBD1,TRBJ2-7,few,TRBV9,TGTGCCAGCAGTGGCGACAGGGGTATCAACGAGCAGTACTTC,CASSGDRGINEQYF
15,TRBD1,TRBJ2-7,NA,TRBV5-1,TGCGCCAGCAGCTTGGCCCTAACACAGGGGGGCGAGCAGTACTTC,CASSLALTQGGEQYF
13,NA,TRBJ1-1,once,TRBV30,TGTGCCTGGAGGAGGGGGGATGGGACTGAAGCTTTCTTT,CAWRRGDGTEAFF
15,NA,TRBJ1-6,NA,TRBV28,TGTGCCAGCAGTTCCAGTGACAGGTATAATTCACCCCTCCACTTT,CASSSSDRYNSPLHF
14,NA,TRBJ2-7,NA,TRBV18,TGTGCCAGCTCACCGCAGGGATTCTCCTACGAGCAGTACTTC,CASSPQGFSYEQYF
17,TRBD1,TRBJ1-2,NA,TRBV5-1,TGCGCCAGCAGCCCAACCAGCCCCGGACAGGGGAACTATGGCTACACCTTC,CASSPTSPGQGNYGYTF
13,NA,TRBJ2-7,NA,TRBV7-9,TGTGCCAGCAGCGAACTTGACCGCTACGAGCAGTACTTC,CASSELDRYEQYF
12,NA,TRBJ2-1,NA,TRBV5-4,TGTGCCAGCAGCCAGTACTACAATGAGCAGTTCTTC,CASSQYYNEQFF
13,NA,TRBJ1-2,NA,TRBV7-9,TGTGCCAGCAGCTTAGCCAACAGGGTTGGCTACACCTTC,CASSLANRVGYTF
17,NA,TRBJ1-2,NA,TRBV27,TGTGCCAGCAGTTTATCGCCAAGGCGGGGGCGCGGCTATGGCTACACCTTC,CASSLSPRRGRGYGYTF
14,NA,TRBJ2-7,NA,TRBV12-2,TGTGCAAGTCGCCTTCGGACAGGGCACTACGAGCAGTACTTC,CASRLRTGHYEQYF
18,TRBD2,TRBJ2-3,once,TRBV4-2,TGTGCCAGCAGCCAAGATCCTAGCGGGGGGGCCCGCACAGATACGCAGTATTTT,CASSQDPSGGARTDTQYF
13,NA,TRBJ2-2,NA,TRBV19,TGTGCCAGTAGTAAGTGGGGCACCGGGGAGCTGTTTTTT,CASSKWGTGELFF
15,NA,TRBJ2-7,NA,TRBV30,TGTGCCTGGAGTGTACGCGGGGCCCCTCCCTACGAGCAGTACTTC,CAWSVRGAPPYEQYF
12,NA,TRBJ2-7,NA,TRBV2,TGTGCCAGCGCCGACATCTCCTACGAGCAGTACTTC,CASADISYEQYF
14,NA,TRBJ2-7,NA,TRBV20-1,TGCAGTGCTAGAGATCAGGGATTGTCCTACGAGCAGTACTTC,CSARDQGLSYEQYF
14,NA,TRBJ2-7,NA,TRBV7-8,TGTGCCAGCAGCTCAACCAGGGGAGACTACGAGCAGTACTTC,CASSSTRGDYEQYF
15,TRBD1,TRBJ2-2,NA,TRBV18,TGTGCCAGCTCACCACCCGGGACAGCCACCGGGGAGCTGTTTTTT,CASSPPGTATGELFF
14,NA,TRBJ2-7,NA,TRBV27,TGTGCCAGCAGCCTACGGACAGATGGTTACGAGCAGTACTTC,CASSLRTDGYEQYF
16,NA,TRBJ2-2,once,TRBV3-1,TGTGCCAGCAGAAGTCGGGACCTCATCTCCACCGGGGAGCTGTTTTTT,CASRSRDLISTGELFF
12,NA,TRBJ2-5,NA,TRBV20-1,TGCAGTGCCGGGTCTGGGCCCGAGACCCAGTACTTC,CSAGSGPETQYF
12,NA,TRBJ2-3,NA,TRBV20-1,TGCAGTGCAAACCTTCGCACAGATACGCAGTATTTT,CSANLRTDTQYF
14,NA,TRBJ1-2,NA,TRBV11-2,TGTGCCAGCAGCTCCGGGCAGGGAATCTATGGCTACACCTTC,CASSSGQGIYGYTF
14,NA,TRBJ2-7,NA,TRBV5-4,TGTGCCAGCAGCCCCAGGCTAGCGTCGAACGAGCAGTACTTC,CASSPRLASNEQYF
17,NA,TRBJ1-1,NA,TRBV18,TGTGCCAGCTCACCACGTGTGGACGCACAAGGAGGCACTGAAGCTTTCTTT,CASSPRVDAQGGTEAFF
15,TRBD1,TRBJ2-7,NA,TRBV7-3,TGTGCCAGCAGCATCACCGGGACAGGGGGCCACGAGCAGTACTTC,CASSITGTGGHEQYF
15,NA,TRBJ2-7,NA,TRBV6-6,TGTGCCAGCAGTTACACGGGGCTCAGCTCCTACGAGCAGTACTTC,CASSYTGLSSYEQYF
15,NA,TRBJ2-2,NA,TRBV5-1,TGCGCCAGCAGCAGGGATGCCGAGGGAACCGGGGAGCTGTTTTTT,CASSRDAEGTGELFF
13,NA,TRBJ2-5,once,TRBV18,TGTGCCAGCTCACCTTCCCTCCAAGAGACCCAGTACTTC,CASSPSLQETQYF
13,NA,TRBJ1-1,NA,TRBV12-3/TRBV12-4,TGTGCCAGCAGTGATACAGCGAACACTGAAGCTTTCTTT,CASSDTANTEAFF